This T cell receptor (beta chain) was identified in a study of T cell responses to AZD1222 COVID-19 vaccine. Study information: Timing groups of about 4 and about 12 weeks for second doses were pooled.

This clone was seen once. Its antigen is not known. Overall study findings and caveats: Nearly half of unique spike-specific TCRs reportedly avoided B.1.351 and B.1.1.7 mutated regions. When two AZD1222 doses had been given, Spike-specific TCR breadth and depth rose.

TCRdb keeps only in-frame clones here, not all; method: immunoSEQ multiplex PCR. The repertoire holds 150,000 to 200,000 clones, with roughly 93% as singletons. Trimming cost V 4 bases and J 7 bases; bases outside gene matches: 4. The CDR3 consists of 13 residues. The germline V gene has CDR1 SGHRS and CDR2 YFSETQ. The sequence was obtained from an adult in good health. The genes are TRBV5-1 and TRBJ1-2, with TRBD1 matching over 10 bases. Sequencing used peripheral blood, obtained on day 0 of AZD1222 vaccination. CDR3 region: CASSIGTGAGYTF. Here the CDR3 DNA reads TGCGCCAGCAGCATCGGGACAGGGGCTGGCTACACCTTC.